This entry lists 27 T cell receptor beta chains sequenced from one sample in a study of CD8+ T cells in alopecia areata. Indicated treatment: oral pan-JAK inhibitor, 5-10 mg twice daily. Extraction of RNA preceded its reverse transcription into cDNA, which served as the sequencing template. TCRdb's copy holds only in-frame clones and misses some; the assay was immunoSEQ multiplex PCR. The data contain about 74,000 clones, 29% of them seen just once; the ten biggest clones take up under 15%. This sample comprised CD8+ T cells sorted from blood, obtained at week 4, from a patient treated with tofacitinib. These receptors were obtained from a human donor with alopecia areata.

The chain is built from TRBV23-1 and TRBJ1-2; tentative D call: TRBD1 (5 bases). TRBV23-1 is given ORF status, its function remaining uncertain. CDR3 length: 13 amino acids. V was pared by 7 bases and J by 6 bases, with 15 bases between. CDR3 protein: CASIYTGRDGYTF. The CDR3 DNA reads TGCGCCAGCATCTACACGGGACGGGATGGCTACACCTTC.

The chain combines TRBV7-8 with TRBJ2-1, with TRBD1 matching over 12 bases. V was pared by 2 bases and J by 2 bases, with 4 bases of the junction left unmatched. The CDR3 spans 17 residues. Germline V gives CDR1 SGHVS, CDR2 FQNEAQ. CDR3 sequence (DNA): TGTGCCAGCAGCTTATACGGGACAGGGGGCGCCTACAATGAGCAGTTCTTC. It specifies CASSLYGTGGAYNEQFF.

This clone has a handful of counts. V gene TRBV6-5 combines with J gene TRBJ1-5; 11 bases are a match to TRBD1. V dropped 5 bases and J dropped 7; count of bases not matched to a gene: 7. The CDR3 is 15 amino acids. Germline lookup yields CDR1 MNHEY and CDR2 SVGAGI. In DNA, the CDR3 is TGTGCCAGCAGTCAAGGGACAGGGGGGATGCAGCCCCAGCATTTT. Protein product: CASSQGTGGMQPQHF.

The chain uses TRBV7-2 and TRBJ2-5; 8 nucleotides align to TRBD2. CDR1 is SGHTA, CDR2 FQGNSA, per germline. The CDR3 consists of 14 residues. J gave up 2 bases and V 5 bases, and 4 bases lay outside the gene matches. The CDR3, as DNA: TGTGCCAGCAGCCTCACTAGCGGACAAGAGACCCAGTACTTC. This translates into CASSLTSGQETQYF.

The rearrangement uses TRBV4-3 and TRBJ2-2, with 8 bases fitting TRBD1. Germline CDR1 LGHNA, CDR2 YSLEER. V gave up 1 base and J gave up 4 bases; unmatched junction bases: 8. The CDR3 covers 17 residues. The CDR3 protein is CASSQGPPGGVTGELFF. CDR3 nucleotides: TGCGCCAGCAGCCAAGGACCCCCAGGGGGCGTCACCGGGGAGCTGTTTTTT.

The chain joins TRBV7-9 to TRBJ2-1; D possibly uses TRBD1 or TRBD2 (5 bases each). Looked up from germline, CDR1 is SEHNR and CDR2 is FQNEAQ (reference sequence). Trimming cost V 3 bases and J 10 bases, with 10 bases left between them. CDR3 length equals 12 residues. The CDR3 nucleotides are TGTGCCAGCAGCTTGGGGACCAGCGAGCAGTTCTTC. Translation gives CASSLGTSEQFF.

This clone showed up just a few times. The V gene is TRBV7-9, the J gene TRBJ2-1, with a tentative D call TRBD1 (5 bases). Trimming took 7 bases from V and 9 from J, leaving 10 bases between them. The CDR3 runs to 11 residues. CDR1 SEHNR and CDR2 FQNEAQ come from the germline V gene (reference sequence). The CDR3: CASTSDIEQFF. Written as DNA, the CDR3 is TGTGCCAGCACCTCGGACATTGAGCAGTTCTTC. The complete variable domain, with remaining parts taken from reference TRBV7-9 and TRBJ2-1, reads DTGVSQNPRHKITKRGQNVTFRCDPISEHNRLYWYRQTLGQGPEFLTYFQNEAQLEKSRLLSDRFSAERPKGSFSTLEIQRTEQGDSAMYLCASTSDIEQFFGPGTRLTVL.

J is TRBJ1-1 and V is TRBV29-1; D perhaps matches TRBD1 (5 bases). V gave up 0 bases and J gave up 1 base, with 6 bases separating them. Germline V CDR1 and CDR2: SQVTM, ANQGSEA. CDR3 length equals 13 residues. CDR3 amino acids: CSVEDGGNTEAFF. In DNA form, the CDR3 reads TGCAGCGTTGAAGACGGGGGGAACACTGAAGCTTTCTTT.

The rearrangement links TRBV2 to TRBJ2-7, with D unresolved. The CDR3 is made up of 15 amino acids. Looked up from germline, CDR1 is SNHLY and CDR2 is FYNNEI. Between the trimmed V and J ends, which lost 6 bases and 0 bases, there was a span of 15 bases. The CDR3 reads CASSLRMASSYEQYF. The CDR3 DNA follows: TGTGCCAGCAGCCTTCGGATGGCGAGCTCCTACGAGCAGTACTTC.

The chain couples TRBV7-9 to TRBJ2-1; the match to TRBD1 covers 8 bases. J was trimmed by 4 bases and V by 4 bases; bases with no gene match: 6. Germline CDR1 is SEHNR and CDR2 is FQNEAQ (reference sequence). There are 15 residues in the CDR3. The CDR3 region is CASSSRRQGYNEQFF. DNA for the CDR3: TGTGCCAGCAGCTCCCGAAGACAGGGGTACAATGAGCAGTTCTTC.

This clone showed up just a few times. The chain has TRBV7-9 and TRBJ1-4; D is unclear. This CDR3 is 12 amino acids long. Germline loops: CDR1 SEHNR, CDR2 FQNEAQ (reference sequence). V lost 1 base, J lost 6 bases, and 3 bases lay in between. The CDR3 DNA reads as TGTGCCAGCAGCTTAGATTATGAAAAACTGTTTTTT. Translating gives CASSLDYEKLFF. The full variable domain, with the rest looked up from reference TRBV7-9 and TRBJ1-4, is DTGVSQNPRHKITKRGQNVTFRCDPISEHNRLYWYRQTLGQGPEFLTYFQNEAQLEKSRLLSDRFSAERPKGSFSTLEIQRTEQGDSAMYLCASSLDYEKLFFGSGTQLSVL.

Of note for this clone: This same CDR3 is encoded by further DNA sequences in the sample. The rearrangement links TRBV29-1 to TRBJ2-3; possible D gene TRBD1, 5 bases. This CDR3 has 13 residues. The germline V gene encodes CDR1 SQVTM and CDR2 ANQGSEA. Trimming removed 5 bases at V and 2 bases at J, with 11 bases between. The CDR3: CSVPGLPTDTQYF. The CDR3 bases are TGCAGCGTTCCAGGGTTGCCCACAGATACGCAGTATTTT.

The V call is TRBV29-1, the J call TRBJ2-1; the D gene is possibly TRBD2 (6 bases). The CDR3 covers 17 residues. Germline lookup yields CDR1 SQVTM and CDR2 ANQGSEA. Trimming cost V 6 bases and J 4 bases, with 25 bases left between them. The CDR3 loop is CSVGRRLSGGSYNEQFF. CDR3 nucleotide sequence: TGCAGCGTCGGCCGTCGGCTCTCTGGAGGGTCTTACAATGAGCAGTTCTTC.

This sequence joins TRBV11-2 and TRBJ1-1; perhaps TRBD1 as D (6 bases). Trimming left V 1 base short and J 3 bases short, with 15 bases between. This CDR3 has 16 amino acids. The germline V gene has CDR1 SGHAT and CDR2 FQNNGV. The CDR3 spells CASSLGVGALDTEAFF. The CDR3 DNA is TGTGCCAGCAGCTTAGGCGTGGGGGCCTTGGACACTGAAGCTTTCTTT.

This sequence joins TRBV29-1 and TRBJ1-1; a possible D gene is TRBD1 (6 bases). The CDR3 totals 13 residues. Germline V gives CDR1 SQVTM, CDR2 ANQGSEA. The germline V and J ends were trimmed by 4 bases and 4 bases, with 13 bases remaining between them. The CDR3 here is CSVGWGLRTEAFF. CDR3 nucleotide sequence: TGCAGCGTTGGGTGGGGGCTTCGCACTGAAGCTTTCTTT.

The chain carries TRBV4-1 and TRBJ2-4; TRBD2 is a possible D gene (6 bases). The germline CDR1 and CDR2 sequences are MGHRA and YSYEKL. The CDR3 is 13 amino acids. Trimming took 4 bases from V and 8 from J, leaving 12 bases between them. CDR3 loop: CASSPEGVDIQYF. For the CDR3, the DNA is TGCGCCAGCAGCCCGGAGGGAGTTGACATTCAGTACTTC.

This chain joins TRBV10-3 and TRBJ2-2, with 8 bases lining up with TRBD2. The CDR3 extends over 15 amino acids. With V trimmed by 8 bases and J by 5 bases, 10 bases remained unmatched. CDR1 ENHRY and CDR2 SYGVKD come from the germline V gene. The CDR3 DNA reads TGTGCCATCGGAGGAGCGGGGGAGCGGACCGGGGAGCTGTTTTTT. Translating gives CAIGGAGERTGELFF.

As DNA, the CDR3 is TGCGCCAGCAGCCAAGGACTAGCGAACATTCAGTACTTC. This gives the protein CASSQGLANIQYF. The chain uses TRBV4-3 and TRBJ2-4; 8 bases match TRBD2. Trimming took 1 base from V and 7 from J; bases not matched to a gene: 0. Germline CDR1 reads LGHNA; CDR2 reads YSLEER. CDR3 length equals 13 residues.

On this clone: Other DNA variants within this sample encode the same CDR3. The chain has TRBV29-1 and TRBJ1-2, with D hard to call. Germline assignment: CDR1 SQVTM and CDR2 ANQGSEA. CDR3 length equals 11 residues. V lost 4 bases and J 3 bases, leaving 6 bases between the germline ends. The CDR3 nucleotides are TGCAGCGTTGGGACGGACTATGGCTACACCTTC. Translated: CSVGTDYGYTF. The variable domain in full, with the rest retrieved from reference TRBV29-1 and TRBJ1-2, is SAVISQKPSRDICQRGTSLTIQCQVDSQVTMMFWYRQQPGQSLTLIATANQGSEATYESGFVIDKFPISRPNLTFSTLTVSNMSPEDSSIYLCSVGTDYGYTFGSGTRLTVV.

The chain has TRBV29-1 and TRBJ2-5; the D gene is possibly TRBD1 (6 bases). Germline-derived CDR1 and CDR2 are SQVTM and ANQGSEA. Trimming left V 1 base short and J 1 base short, with 10 bases between. CDR3 length equals 14 residues. For the CDR3, the DNA is TGCAGCGTTGAAGGGACAGCGAGCCAAGAGACCCAGTACTTC. Amino acids: CSVEGTASQETQYF.

The chain carries TRBV29-1 and TRBJ2-3, with 11 bases that match TRBD2. This CDR3 has 19 amino acids. J lost 0 bases, V lost 1 base, and 12 bases had no gene match. Germline CDR1 is SQVTM and CDR2 is ANQGSEA. Here the CDR3 DNA reads TGCAGCGTTGAAGGCCCGACTAGCGGGAAGAGACCTAGCACAGATACGCAGTATTTT. Residues: CSVEGPTSGKRPSTDTQYF.

V usage is TRBV25-1 and J usage is TRBJ2-7; unclear D gene. V was pared by 8 bases and J by 3 bases, with 5 bases between. Germline CDR1 is MGHDK and CDR2 is SYGVNS. The CDR3 covers 10 residues. The CDR3 nucleotides read TGTGCCAGCGGTTACTACGAGCAGTACTTC. Its protein product is CASGYYEQYF.

The chain employs TRBV30 and TRBJ2-7, with 11 nucleotides matching TRBD1. The CDR3 length is 14 residues. CDR1 is GTSNPN, CDR2 SVGIG, per germline (reference sequence). V lost 1 base and J lost 6; bases outside the gene matches: 5. CDR3 sequence: CAWSAGQGAVEQYF. In DNA form, the CDR3 reads TGTGCCTGGAGTGCCGGACAGGGGGCTGTCGAGCAGTACTTC.

V is TRBV19 and J is TRBJ2-7, with 7 bases matching TRBD2. The V segment lost 1 base and the J segment 3 bases; nucleotides outside the gene matches: 6. Germline V gene sequence: CDR1 LNHDA, CDR2 SQIVND (reference sequence). CDR3 length equals 15 residues. The CDR3 region has the DNA TGTGCCAGTAGTATAGGGTCAAGCGGGAACTACGAGCAGTACTTC. Amino acid sequence: CASSIGSSGNYEQYF.

This clone was observed a single time. The CDR3 DNA reads as TGTGCCTGGAGTGTAAAGCACAATGAGCAGTTCTTC. It translates to CAWSVKHNEQFF. The chain links TRBV30 to TRBJ2-1, with D uncertain. Trimming pared 0 bases from V and 5 bases from J, leaving 5 bases between. CDR1 and CDR2 (germline): GTSNPN, SVGIG (reference sequence). There are 12 residues in the CDR3. Looking up the rest from reference TRBV30 and TRBJ2-1 gives the full variable domain: SQTIHQWPATLVQPVGSPLSLECTVEGTSNPNLYWYRQAAGRGLQLLFYSVGIGQISSEVPQNLSASRPQDRQFILSSKKLLLSDSGFYLCAWSVKHNEQFFGPGTRLTVL.

This clone has only a few counts. The rearrangement joins TRBV29-1 to TRBJ1-1; D perhaps matches TRBD1 (6 bases). The CDR3 covers 15 residues. The V end lost 3 bases, the J end lost 3 bases, and 17 bases lay between the germline ends. Germline-derived CDR1 and CDR2 are SQVTM and ANQGSEA. CDR3 amino acids: CSVDPRGPPYTEAFF. The CDR3 DNA sequence: TGCAGCGTTGACCCCCGGGGGCCCCCGTACACTGAAGCTTTCTTT.

This clone was found a few times. The same CDR3 is also encoded by other DNA sequences in this sample. The chain employs TRBV29-1 and TRBJ2-7, with TRBD1 as a possible D gene (6 bases). The CDR3 is made up of 12 amino acids. CDR1 is SQVTM and CDR2 is ANQGSEA in the germline V gene. The V and J ends lost 0 bases and 4 bases respectively, with 7 bases between them. CDR3 residues: CSVEEGAYEQYF. The CDR3, as DNA: TGCAGCGTTGAAGAGGGGGCGTACGAGCAGTACTTC.